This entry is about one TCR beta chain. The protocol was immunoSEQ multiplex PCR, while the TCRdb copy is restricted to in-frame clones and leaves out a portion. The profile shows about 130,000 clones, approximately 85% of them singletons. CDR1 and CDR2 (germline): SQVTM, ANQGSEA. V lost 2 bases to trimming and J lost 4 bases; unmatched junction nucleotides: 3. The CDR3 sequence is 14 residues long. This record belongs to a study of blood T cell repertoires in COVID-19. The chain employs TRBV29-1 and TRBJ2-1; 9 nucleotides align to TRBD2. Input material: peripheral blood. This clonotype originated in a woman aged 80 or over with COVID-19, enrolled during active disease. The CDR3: CSVESGRLYNEQFF. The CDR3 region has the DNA TGCAGCGTTGAAAGCGGGAGGCTTTACAATGAGCAGTTCTTC.